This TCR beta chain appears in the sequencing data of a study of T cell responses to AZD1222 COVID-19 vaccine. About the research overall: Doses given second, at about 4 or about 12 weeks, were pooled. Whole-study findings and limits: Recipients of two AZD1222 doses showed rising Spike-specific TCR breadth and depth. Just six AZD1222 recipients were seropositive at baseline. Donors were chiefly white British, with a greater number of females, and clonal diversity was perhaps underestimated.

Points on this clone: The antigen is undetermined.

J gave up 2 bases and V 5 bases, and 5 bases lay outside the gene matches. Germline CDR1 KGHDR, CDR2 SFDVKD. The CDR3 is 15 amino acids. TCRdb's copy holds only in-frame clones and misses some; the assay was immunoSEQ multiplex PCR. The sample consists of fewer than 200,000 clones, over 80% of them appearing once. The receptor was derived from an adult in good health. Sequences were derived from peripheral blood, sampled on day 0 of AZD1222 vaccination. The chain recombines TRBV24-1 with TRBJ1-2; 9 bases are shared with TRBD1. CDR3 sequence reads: CATSAGQGRNYGYTF. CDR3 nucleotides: TGTGCCACCAGTGCCGGACAGGGGCGGAACTATGGCTACACCTTC.